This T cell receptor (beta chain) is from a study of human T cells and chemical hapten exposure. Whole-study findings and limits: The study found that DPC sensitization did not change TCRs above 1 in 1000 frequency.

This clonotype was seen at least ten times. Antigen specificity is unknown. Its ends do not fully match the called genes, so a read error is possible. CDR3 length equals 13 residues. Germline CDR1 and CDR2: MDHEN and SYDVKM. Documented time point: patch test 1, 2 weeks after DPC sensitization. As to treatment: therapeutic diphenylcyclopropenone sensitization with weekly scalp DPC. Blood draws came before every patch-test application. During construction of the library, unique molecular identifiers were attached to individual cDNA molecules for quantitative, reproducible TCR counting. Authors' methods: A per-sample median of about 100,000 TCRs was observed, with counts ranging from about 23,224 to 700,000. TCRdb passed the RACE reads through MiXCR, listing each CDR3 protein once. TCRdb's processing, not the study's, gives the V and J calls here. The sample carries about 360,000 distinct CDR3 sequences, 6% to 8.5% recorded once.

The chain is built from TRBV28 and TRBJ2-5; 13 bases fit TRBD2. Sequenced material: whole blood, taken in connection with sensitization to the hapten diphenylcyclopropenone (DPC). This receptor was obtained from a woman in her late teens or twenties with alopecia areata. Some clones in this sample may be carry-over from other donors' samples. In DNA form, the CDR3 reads TGTGCCAGCAGTCCCCAAACTAGCGGGGGGGCCAGCTTC. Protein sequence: CASSPQTSGGASF. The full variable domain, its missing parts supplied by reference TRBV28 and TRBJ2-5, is DVKVTQSSRYLVKRTGEKVFLECVQDMDHENMFWYRQDPGLGLRLIYFSYDVKMKEKGDIPEGYSVSREKKERFSLILESASTNQTSMYLCASSPQTSGGASFGPGTRLLVL.